This TCR beta chain was sequenced in a study of cytomegalovirus exposure and HLA in healthy donors (dated by TCRdb to 2016 to 2017). A note on the overall study: According to an earlier analysis of several hundred of the donors, 150 million to 200 million T cells yielded 117 million unique TCR beta sequences and about 300 Gb of sequence data. A later genetic analysis used genome-wide SNP genotypes for about 60% of the roughly 700 donors, treating that subset as a discovery cohort. Among over 350 genotyped donors of the cohort, an average of about 240,000 unique TCR beta nucleotide sequences were sequenced per donor, around 20% of them non-productive. All discovery cohort repertoires had been generated on a single sequencing platform. The aim of the study was to test whether cataloging public T cell receptors could identify signatures of past pathogen exposure. The genetic ancestry cluster associated with self-reported Caucasian donors included around 76% of the 398 genotyped donors. About five DR-DQ haplotypes were handled as single units for association and clustering, since linkage in the cohort was strong. Donor age, sex, ethnicity and CMV serostatus were compiled together with the repertoire data. The number of donors typed differed by locus, with about 629-630 for A, B, C, DRB1 and DQB1, more than 500 for DQA1, 600 to 610 for DPA1, and under 490 for DPB1. The study combined high-throughput TCR immunosequencing, statistical association of individual TCRs with disease status, and machine learning to predict cytomegalovirus infection status. A later analysis re-analyzed previously published TCR beta repertoires from about 600 donors and added high-resolution HLA genotyping to study TCR occurrence patterns. An earlier analysis of roughly 580 of the donors used high-throughput TCR beta sequencing to judge whether each TCR beta V gene segment behaved as functional or pseudogenic. An early release that covered around 590 HLA-typed donors contained about 300 gigabases of sequencing data and 80 million or so unique TCR sequences. The study used immunosequencing to profile the T cell repertoires of approximately 640 subjects and linked those repertoires to cytomegalovirus serostatus. Besides the first cohort of about 730 subjects, a separate validation cohort made up of 90 to 150 different subjects was used. Rather than drawing on any new phenotypic data, the later analysis identified candidate immune exposures from TCR beta sequences and the way those sequences occurred across donors. HLA typing included class I and class II loci at four-digit resolution.

Library prep was done by the immunoSEQ multiplex PCR assay. A mixture of 60 forward primers for TCR Vbeta segments and 13 reverse primers for TCR Jbeta segments was used in the multiplex PCR. The CDR3 region of rearranged TCR beta genes was amplified from genomic DNA by a multiplex PCR assay. Amplified TCR beta libraries were sequenced as 87-base-pair reads on the Illumina HiSeq System. From the authors' description of their analysis: A later analysis tallied some 79 million unique TCR beta chains across the 600 to 700 repertoires, and about 10 million of those chains were shared by two or more donors. To remove PCR and sequencing errors, raw reads were error-corrected and collapsed into unique sequences using a nearest-neighbor algorithm that merged closely related sequences. V, D and J gene segments were assigned by aligning CDR3 sequences to IMGT reference sequences. Each retained sequence needed at least a six-nucleotide match to both a V gene segment and a J gene segment. Rearrangements were called productive when the CDR3 lacked stop codons and stayed in frame with V and J; all others were non-productive. CDR3 was defined by IMGT convention, running from the second conserved V-encoded cysteine to the conserved J-encoded phenylalanine. In an earlier analysis of some 550 of the donors, sequences lacking an unambiguous match to a single V gene segment were excluded. An earlier analysis of a few hundred of the donors called V segments functional above 56.7% productive rearrangements and segregating when the between-donor standard deviation exceeded 5%. A statistical classification framework was built for diagnosing cytomegalovirus status from the catalog of TCR beta chain sequences. V and J gene assignment, in a later analysis, came from comparing TCR nucleotide sequences with IMGT/GENE-DB human TR gene sequences. Using the TCRdist pipeline, a later analysis assigned CDR3 sequences along with most-parsimonious VDJ recombination scenarios. In a later analysis, each TCR beta chain was defined by its CDR3 amino acid sequence together with its V-gene family, and reads without a unique V-gene family were excluded. As a way to deal with suspected cross-contamination and a sequencing artifact, a later analysis dropped roughly 620 nucleotide sequences that were highly shared and had low generation probability. In a later analysis, a clonal expansion index was calculated for each public chain from normalized within-repertoire ranks of inferred template counts. In a later analysis, generation probabilities were computed with a VDJ recombination model fitted to out-of-frame rearrangements, and the resulting probabilities were checked against IGoR. A later analysis scored TCR-TCR, TCR-HLA and TCR-CMV co-occurrence with hypergeometric tests, applying a repertoire-size bias correction to TCR pairs. In a later analysis, false discovery rates were estimated by permuting HLA or CMV assignments 20 times. In a later analysis, co-occurring TCRs were grouped with DBSCAN, and TCRdist sequence similarity was added when clustering was performed within HLA-allele-positive subsets. Repertoires with fewer than 30,000 or more than 120,000 public chains, plus five repertoires with anomalous nucleotide sharing, were excluded from co-occurrence clustering. Imported from immuneACCESS, the table was reduced by TCRdb to in-frame sequences with V and J called. These copies leave out some clones; in studies compared against another copy, an unresolved V gene accounts for under half, and the cause of the remainder is not known. The V and J calls and the clone size are those of that table, but D and trimming were determined from the DNA. The sample has roughly 130,000 clones on record, approximately 72% of them singletons. The ten largest clones take up 1.5% of the sample.

On this clone itself: The antigen it binds to is not known. One base away there is no much larger clone; base qualities are not given.

Study-level results and caveats: Because counts were too low, more than 15 rarely observed V segments, including chromosome 9 orphons, were left out of the earlier analysis of some 640 of the donors. Because HLA typing was unavailable for some donors at each locus, only the typed subset was used in association tests. Some IMGT-functional V segments, including TRBV6-2 and TRBV6-3, could not be distinguished by the 87-base-pair reads and were therefore excluded. According to a later analysis, TCR association rates differed among HLA loci, with DRB1 alleles showing the most associated TCRs and HLA-C alleles showing the fewest. Roughly uniform sequencing depth across donors was assumed in presence/absence analyses, although this assumption may not hold. An earlier analysis of roughly 570 of the donors showed that most TCR beta V segments appeared in productive rearrangements either about 90% or about 30% of the time, which broadly matched IMGT annotations. The study listed over 150 TCR beta chains as associated with cytomegalovirus. In a later analysis, about 17,000 TCR beta sequences were associated with specific HLA alleles at a false discovery rate of 0.05. Correlated functional status among segregating V segments might be attributable to linkage disequilibrium, but an unknown experimental factor could not be ruled out. A group of highly shared sequence variants was considered likely to be a technical artifact of the sequencing pipeline. The authors suggested that the approach could potentially be extended to other disease states and immunological phenotypes. Three of the identified cytomegalovirus-associated TCR beta chains were confirmed in vitro to be specific for cytomegalovirus antigens. Several of the top co-occurrence clusters appeared to be linked to parvovirus B19, influenza, CMV and Epstein-Barr virus, according to a later analysis. According to a later genetic analysis, donors in an Asian-associated ancestry cluster had fewer N-insertions in productive TCRs than the approximately 630-donor mean. When HLA alleles, especially DR and DQ, strongly co-occurred, TCR associations were difficult to assign to individual alleles. A later analysis found that HLA-associated TCR beta chains were more clonally expanded and had lower generation probabilities than equally common non-associated chains. The classifier was reported to diagnose cytomegalovirus status with high specificity and sensitivity in both the original and validation cohorts. According to a later analysis, most CMV-associated TCR beta chains appeared to be HLA-restricted, and the HLA associations seemed to be driven largely by CMV exposure. A further reported finding was that TCR beta sequences accurately predicted the HLA-A and HLA-B alleles for most subjects in the first cohort. While some public TCRs were present in many individuals, most TCR sequences turned up only very rarely across donors. Only TCR beta chains were sequenced in this cohort, and the absence of alpha or paired-chain data limited detectable features. V-gene and J-gene trimming of TCR beta chains was associated with a missense DCLRE1C variant in a later genetic analysis, and the association was replicated in an independent cohort. Immune exposure information for the cohort was limited to CMV serostatus.

The cohort was made up of under 800 healthy bone marrow donors. Cohort members were all nominally healthy when sampled, although unrecorded immune exposures were likely present. The donor tested CMV seronegative and was one of the 352 seronegative cohort members. A peripheral blood sample was collected from each donor, and TCR beta sequencing was performed on peripheral blood mononuclear cells. Genomic DNA was extracted from the blood cell samples with the Qiagen DNeasy Blood Extraction Kit. Including cysteine and phenylalanine, the CDR3 has 13 amino acids. This entry keeps only the CDR3 DNA: 39 bases, framed from base 1. The junction carries 10 bases between V and J, which are trimmed by 5 bases and 4 bases respectively. In the germline V gene (reference sequence), CDR1 corresponds to MNHEY and CDR2 to SMNVEV.

The sequence was obtained from a man aged 18 to 29 in good health and CMV-seronegative. The rearranged segments are TRBV27 and TRBJ2-3, and possibly TRBD1, on 6 matching bases. Material: PBMCs. The DNA is TGTGCCAGCAGTAAGGACAGACCAGATACGCAGTATTTT. This yields the protein CASSKDRPDTQYF.